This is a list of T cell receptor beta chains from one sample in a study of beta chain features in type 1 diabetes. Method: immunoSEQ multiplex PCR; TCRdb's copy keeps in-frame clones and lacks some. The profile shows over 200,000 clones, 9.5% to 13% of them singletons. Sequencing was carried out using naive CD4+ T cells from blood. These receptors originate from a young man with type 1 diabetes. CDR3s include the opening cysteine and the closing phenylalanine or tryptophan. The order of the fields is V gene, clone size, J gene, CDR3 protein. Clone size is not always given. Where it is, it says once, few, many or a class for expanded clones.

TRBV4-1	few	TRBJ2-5	CASSLGQGPETQYF
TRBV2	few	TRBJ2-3	CASSPFPPDTQYF
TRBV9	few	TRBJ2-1	CASSVATKTSSYNEQFF
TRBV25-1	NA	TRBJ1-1	CASSDSAGGTEAFF
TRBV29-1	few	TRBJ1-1	CSVAGSLNTEAFF
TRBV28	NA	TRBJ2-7	CASSPGYRQYF
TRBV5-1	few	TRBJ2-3	CASSPLAGVSDTQYF
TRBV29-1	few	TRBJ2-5	CSAGDRATQETQYF
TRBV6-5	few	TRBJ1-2	CASSGTAGYTF
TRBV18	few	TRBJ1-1	CASSAGTGRNTEAFF
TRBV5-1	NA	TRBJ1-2	CASSLVRAGGSGNGYTF
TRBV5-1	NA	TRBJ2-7	CASSQWMEPSEQYF
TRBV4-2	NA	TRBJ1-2	CASSQDSRTANYGYTF
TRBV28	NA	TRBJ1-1	CASSLTGWYTEAFF
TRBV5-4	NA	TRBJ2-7	CASSRGLADYEQYF
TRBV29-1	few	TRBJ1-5	CSVSGRENQPQHF
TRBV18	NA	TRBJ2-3	CASSPQGADTQYF
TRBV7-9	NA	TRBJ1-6	CASSLQGNSPLHF
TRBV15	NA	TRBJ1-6	CATSSSGQLSSYNSPLHF
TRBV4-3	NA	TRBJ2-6	CASSQVVGGGGSGANVLTF
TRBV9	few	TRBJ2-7	CASSQTGAGEQYF
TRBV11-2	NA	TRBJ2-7	CASSLGPSFSYEQYF
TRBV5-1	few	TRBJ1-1	CASSPLEGTEAFF
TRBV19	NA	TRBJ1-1	CASSSGPRGTEAFF
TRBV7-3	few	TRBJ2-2	CASSSGTENTGELFF
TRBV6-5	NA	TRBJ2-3	CASSPSSGVDTQYF
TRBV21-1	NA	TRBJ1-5	CASSKEGTGPNQPQHF
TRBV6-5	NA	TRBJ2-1	CASSRDSYNEQFF
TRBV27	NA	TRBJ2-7	CASSVPGQSYEQYF
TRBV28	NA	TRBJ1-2	CASSLRTLYTF
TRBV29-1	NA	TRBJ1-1	CSAKGQMNTEAFF
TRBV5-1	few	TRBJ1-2	CASSLASLYYGYTF
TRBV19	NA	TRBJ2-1	CASRIDRYNEQFF
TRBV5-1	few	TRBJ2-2	CASSLDGPETGELFF
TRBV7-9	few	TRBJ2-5	CASRGEETQYF
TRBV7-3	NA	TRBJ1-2	CASSPVQGGGGYTF
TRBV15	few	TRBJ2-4	CATSRGLAGRAKNIQYF
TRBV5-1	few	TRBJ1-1	CASSLRQGLNTEAFF
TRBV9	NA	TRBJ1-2	CASSASPGHWGYTF
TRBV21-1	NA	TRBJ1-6	CASSKGLGDREDSPLHF